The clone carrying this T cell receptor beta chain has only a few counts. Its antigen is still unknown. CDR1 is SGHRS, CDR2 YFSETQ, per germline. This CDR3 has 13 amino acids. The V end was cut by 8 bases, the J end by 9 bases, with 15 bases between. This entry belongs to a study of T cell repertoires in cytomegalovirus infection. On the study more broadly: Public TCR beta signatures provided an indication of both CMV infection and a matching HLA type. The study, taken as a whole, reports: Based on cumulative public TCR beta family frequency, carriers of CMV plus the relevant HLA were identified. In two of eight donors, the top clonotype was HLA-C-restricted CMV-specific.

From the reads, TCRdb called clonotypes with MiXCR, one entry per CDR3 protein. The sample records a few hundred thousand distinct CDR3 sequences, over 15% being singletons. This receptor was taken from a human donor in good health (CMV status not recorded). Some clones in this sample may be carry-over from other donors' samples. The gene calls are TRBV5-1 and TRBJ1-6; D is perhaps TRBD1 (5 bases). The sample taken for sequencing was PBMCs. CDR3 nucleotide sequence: TGCGCCAGTCGTCCTGGGGACGGTTCACCCCTCCACTTT. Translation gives CASRPGDGSPLHF.